The sequence of this TCR beta chain was determined in a study of blood T cell repertoires in COVID-19 (dated by TCRdb to 2019 to 2021). General notes on the study: Collaborator samples came from the United States, Italy and Spain and covered acute and convalescent phases of COVID-19. Nearly every sample came with metadata listing a de-identified subject ID, COVID-19 status, age in years and sex. The prospective study material was composed of cDNA or gDNA derived from T cells, B-cell-depleted T cells, or PBMCs. The repertoires were released in a freely available public database meant as a resource for research on the immune response to SARS-CoV-2. Where HLA class I and class II types were available, the types were taken from metadata supplied by the sample provider, not from assay-based typing. Deeply sampled blood TCRbeta repertoires from subjects exposed to, actively infected with, or recovered from COVID-19 were included in the dataset. Samples came from the ongoing ImmuneRACE study (first 160 participants) plus 1,254 subjects from 6 global collaborators. The research as a whole found: Clinical and demographic metadata were provided uncurated, with the amount varying by source and participant.

Here V drops 6 bases and J drops 8 bases, and the junction holds 10 bases not matched to any gene. Reading the germline V gene gives CDR1 MDHEN and CDR2 SYDVKM. The CDR3 runs 15 amino acids, cysteine and phenylalanine included. Kept here is only the CDR3 DNA, which spans 45 bases and is read in frame from base 1. The immunoSEQ Assay, a bias-controlled multiplex PCR, was used to amplify TCRbeta CDR3 regions from genomic DNA. As for the authors' bioinformatics: Nucleated cell counts per sample were estimated from amplification of reference gene primers within the assay. To quantify the absolute abundance of each unique TCRbeta CDR3 rearrangement, sequence reads were collapsed and filtered. Productive Simpson clonality was computed per sample as the square root of Simpson's diversity index over productive rearrangements. Entries here come from immuneACCESS through TCRdb and include only in-frame sequences with V and J called. Some clones fail to appear in such tables; in the studies checked, an unresolved V gene covers under half of the shortfall, and the cause of the remainder is unknown. From that table come the V and J calls and clone size; the DNA was used to work out D and trimming. Within this sample are roughly 140,000 clones, with about nine tenths of them counted one time only. 2.4% of the sample rests with the top ten.

The collaborating institutions used their own protocols to collect whole blood in K2EDTA tubes. For TCRbeta analysis, collaborator samples were shipped as frozen whole blood, as isolated PBMCs, or as DNA extracted from either sample type. The table lists this clone with a few counts. Its antigen target is currently unknown. The record has no base qualities; no much larger clone is one base away. The material sequenced was peripheral blood. The clonotype comes from a woman aged 65 to 85 with acute or convalescent COVID-19. The sequence links TRBV28 to TRBJ1-6, with 7 junctional bases fitting TRBD1. In nucleotides, the sequence is TGTGCCAGCAGGTTGACAGGGTTTAGGGATTCACCCCTCCACTTT. This codes for CASRLTGFRDSPLHF.